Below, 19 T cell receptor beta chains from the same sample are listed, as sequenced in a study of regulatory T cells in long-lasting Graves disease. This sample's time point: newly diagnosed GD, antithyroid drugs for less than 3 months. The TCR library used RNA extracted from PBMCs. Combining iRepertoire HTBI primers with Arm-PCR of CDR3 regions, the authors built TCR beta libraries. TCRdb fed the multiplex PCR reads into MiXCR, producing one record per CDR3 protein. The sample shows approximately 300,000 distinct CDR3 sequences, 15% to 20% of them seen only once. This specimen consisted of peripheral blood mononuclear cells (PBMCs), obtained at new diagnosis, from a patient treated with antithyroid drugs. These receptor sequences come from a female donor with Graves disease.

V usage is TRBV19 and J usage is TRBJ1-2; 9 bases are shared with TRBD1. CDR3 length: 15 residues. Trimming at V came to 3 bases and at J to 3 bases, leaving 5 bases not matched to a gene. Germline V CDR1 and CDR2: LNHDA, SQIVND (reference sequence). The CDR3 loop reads CASSMFRQGDYGYTF. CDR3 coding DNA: TGTGCCAGTAGTATGTTTCGACAGGGGGACTATGGCTACACCTTC.

The CDR3 nucleotides are TGTGCCAGCCGAACGACAGGGCGGAACTATGGCTACACCTTC. This encodes CASRTTGRNYGYTF. This chain links TRBV28 with TRBJ1-2; TRBD1 agrees at 7 bases. This CDR3 is built from 14 residues. CDR1 is MDHEN, CDR2 SYDVKM, per germline. With 8 bases clipped from V and 2 bases from J, the junction kept 8 bases outside the gene matches.

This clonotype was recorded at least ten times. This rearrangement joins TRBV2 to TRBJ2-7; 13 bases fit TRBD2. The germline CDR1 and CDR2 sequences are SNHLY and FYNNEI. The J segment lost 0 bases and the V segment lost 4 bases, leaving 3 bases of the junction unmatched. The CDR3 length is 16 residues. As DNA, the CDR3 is TGTGCCAGCAGTGGGACTAGCGGGAGATTCTCCTACGAGCAGTACTTC. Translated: CASSGTSGRFSYEQYF.

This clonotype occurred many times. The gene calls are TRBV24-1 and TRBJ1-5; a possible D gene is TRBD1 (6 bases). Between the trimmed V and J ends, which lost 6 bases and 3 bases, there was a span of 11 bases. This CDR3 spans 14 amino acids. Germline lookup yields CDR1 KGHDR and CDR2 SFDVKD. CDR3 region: CATSRSGDNQPQHF. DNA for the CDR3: TGTGCCACCAGTAGGTCAGGGGACAATCAGCCCCAGCATTTT.

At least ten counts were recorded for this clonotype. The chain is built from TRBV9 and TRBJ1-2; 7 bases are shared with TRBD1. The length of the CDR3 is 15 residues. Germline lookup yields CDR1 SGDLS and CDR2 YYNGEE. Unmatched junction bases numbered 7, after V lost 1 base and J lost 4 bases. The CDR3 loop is CASSVNSGTVYGYTF. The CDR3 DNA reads TGTGCCAGCAGCGTAAATTCAGGGACAGTCTATGGCTACACCTTC.

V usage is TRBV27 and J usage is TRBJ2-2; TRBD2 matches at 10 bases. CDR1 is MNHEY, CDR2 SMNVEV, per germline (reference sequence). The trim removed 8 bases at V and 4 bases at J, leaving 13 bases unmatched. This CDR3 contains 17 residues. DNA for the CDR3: TGTGCCAGCCAACCTTTGGGACTAGCGCGTCGCACCGGGGAGCTGTTTTTT. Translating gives CASQPLGLARRTGELFF.

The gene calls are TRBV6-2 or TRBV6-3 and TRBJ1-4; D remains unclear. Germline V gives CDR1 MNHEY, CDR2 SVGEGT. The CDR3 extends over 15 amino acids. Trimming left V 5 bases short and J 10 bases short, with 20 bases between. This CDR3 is CASSPRTGESVKLFF. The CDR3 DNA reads TGTGCCAGCAGTCCCCGGACCGGAGAGAGTGTAAAACTGTTTTTT.

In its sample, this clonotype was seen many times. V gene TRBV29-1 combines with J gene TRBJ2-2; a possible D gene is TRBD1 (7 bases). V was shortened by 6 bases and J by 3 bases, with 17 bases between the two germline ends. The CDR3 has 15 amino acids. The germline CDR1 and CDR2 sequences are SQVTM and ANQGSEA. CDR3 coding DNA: TGCAGCGTGCCATACAGGGGAGGAGACACCGGGGAGCTGTTTTTT. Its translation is CSVPYRGGDTGELFF.

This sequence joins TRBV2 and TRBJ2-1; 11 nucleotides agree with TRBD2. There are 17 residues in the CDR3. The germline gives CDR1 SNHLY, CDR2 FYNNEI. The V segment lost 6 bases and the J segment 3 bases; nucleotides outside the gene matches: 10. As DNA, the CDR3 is TGTGCCAGCAGCCCCGGTAGCGGGAGGGAATTCTACAATGAGCAGTTCTTC. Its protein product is CASSPGSGREFYNEQFF. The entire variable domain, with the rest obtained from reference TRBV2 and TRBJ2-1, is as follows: EPEVTQTPSHQVTQMGQEVILRCVPISNHLYFYWYRQILGQKVEFLVSFYNNEISEKSEIFDDQFSVERPDGSNFTLKIRSTKLEDSAMYFCASSPGSGREFYNEQFFGPGTRLTVL.

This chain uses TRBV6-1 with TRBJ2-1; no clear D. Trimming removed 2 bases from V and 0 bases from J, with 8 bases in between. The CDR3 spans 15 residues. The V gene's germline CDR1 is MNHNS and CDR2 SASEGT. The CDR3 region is CASSERARSYNEQFF. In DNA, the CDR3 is TGTGCCAGCAGTGAACGGGCCCGCTCCTACAATGAGCAGTTCTTC.

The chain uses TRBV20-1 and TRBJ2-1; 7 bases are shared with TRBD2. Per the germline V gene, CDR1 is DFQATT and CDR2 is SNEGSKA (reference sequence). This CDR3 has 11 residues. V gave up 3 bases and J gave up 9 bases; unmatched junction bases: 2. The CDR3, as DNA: TGCAGTGCTAGGGGAGGGTTTGAGCAGTTCTTC. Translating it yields CSARGGFEQFF.

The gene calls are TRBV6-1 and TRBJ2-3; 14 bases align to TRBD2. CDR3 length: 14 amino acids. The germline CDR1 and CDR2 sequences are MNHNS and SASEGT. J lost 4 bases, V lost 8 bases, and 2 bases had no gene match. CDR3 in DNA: TGTGCCAGCCGACTAGCGGGAGGGCCAGATACGCAGTATTTT. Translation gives CASRLAGGPDTQYF.

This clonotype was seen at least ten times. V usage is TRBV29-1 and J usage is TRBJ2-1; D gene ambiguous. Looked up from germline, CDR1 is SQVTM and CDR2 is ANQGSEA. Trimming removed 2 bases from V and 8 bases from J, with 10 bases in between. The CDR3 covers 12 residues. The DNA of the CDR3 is TGCAGCGTTGAAAAAGGGTTCCATGAGCAGTTCTTC. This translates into CSVEKGFHEQFF.

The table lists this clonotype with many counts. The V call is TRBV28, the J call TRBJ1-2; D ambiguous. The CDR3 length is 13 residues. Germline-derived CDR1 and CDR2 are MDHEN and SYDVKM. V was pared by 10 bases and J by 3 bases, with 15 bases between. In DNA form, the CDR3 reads TGTGCCACCGCGGACGGTCTTGACTATGGCTACACCTTC. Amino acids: CATADGLDYGYTF.

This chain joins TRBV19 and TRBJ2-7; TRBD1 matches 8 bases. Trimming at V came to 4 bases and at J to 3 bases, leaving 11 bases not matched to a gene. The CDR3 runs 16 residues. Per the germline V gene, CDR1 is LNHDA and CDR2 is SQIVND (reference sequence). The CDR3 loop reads CASSTRRQGASYEQYF. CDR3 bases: TGTGCCAGTAGTACCCGGAGGCAGGGGGCGAGCTACGAGCAGTACTTC.

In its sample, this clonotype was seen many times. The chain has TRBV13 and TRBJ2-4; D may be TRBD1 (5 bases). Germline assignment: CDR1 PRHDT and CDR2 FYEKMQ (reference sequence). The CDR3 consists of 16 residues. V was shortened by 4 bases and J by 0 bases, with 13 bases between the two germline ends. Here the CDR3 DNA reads TGTGCCAGCAGCTCCCCCTCGACAGTAGCCAAAAACATTCAGTACTTC. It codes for CASSSPSTVAKNIQYF.

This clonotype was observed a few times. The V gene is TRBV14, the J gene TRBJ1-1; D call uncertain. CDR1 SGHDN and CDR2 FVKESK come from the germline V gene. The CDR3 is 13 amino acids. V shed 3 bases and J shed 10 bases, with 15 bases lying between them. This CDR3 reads CASSHLGVPGAFF. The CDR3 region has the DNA TGTGCCAGCAGCCACCTCGGGGTTCCGGGAGCTTTCTTT.

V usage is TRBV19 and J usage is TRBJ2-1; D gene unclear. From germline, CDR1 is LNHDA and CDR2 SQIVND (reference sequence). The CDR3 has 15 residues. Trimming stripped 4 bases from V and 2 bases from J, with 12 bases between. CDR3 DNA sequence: TGTGCCAGTAGTAATTTCCGGAAGGCCTACAATGAGCAGTTCTTC. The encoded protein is CASSNFRKAYNEQFF.

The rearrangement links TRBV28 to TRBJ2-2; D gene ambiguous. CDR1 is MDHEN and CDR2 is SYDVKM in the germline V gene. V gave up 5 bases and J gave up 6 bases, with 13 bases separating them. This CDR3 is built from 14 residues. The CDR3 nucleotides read TGTGCCAGCAGTGCCCCTTTAGTTCCCGGGGAGCTGTTTTTT. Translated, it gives CASSAPLVPGELFF.